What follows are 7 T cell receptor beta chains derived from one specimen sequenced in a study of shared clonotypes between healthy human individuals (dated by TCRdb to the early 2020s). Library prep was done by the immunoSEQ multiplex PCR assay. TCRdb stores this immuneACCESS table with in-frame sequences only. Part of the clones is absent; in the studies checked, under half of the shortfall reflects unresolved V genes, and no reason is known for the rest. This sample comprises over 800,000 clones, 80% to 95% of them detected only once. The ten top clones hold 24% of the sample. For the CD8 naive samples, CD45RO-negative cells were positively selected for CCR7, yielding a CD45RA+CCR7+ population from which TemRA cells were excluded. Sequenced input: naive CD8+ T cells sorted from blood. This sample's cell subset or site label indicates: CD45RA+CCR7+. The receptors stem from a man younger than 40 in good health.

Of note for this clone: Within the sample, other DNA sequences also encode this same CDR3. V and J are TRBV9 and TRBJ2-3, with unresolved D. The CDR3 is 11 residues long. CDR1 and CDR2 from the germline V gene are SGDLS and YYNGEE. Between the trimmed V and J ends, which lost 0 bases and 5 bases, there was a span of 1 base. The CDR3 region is CASSVGDTQYF. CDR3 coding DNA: TGTGCCAGCAGCGTAGGAGATACGCAGTATTTT.

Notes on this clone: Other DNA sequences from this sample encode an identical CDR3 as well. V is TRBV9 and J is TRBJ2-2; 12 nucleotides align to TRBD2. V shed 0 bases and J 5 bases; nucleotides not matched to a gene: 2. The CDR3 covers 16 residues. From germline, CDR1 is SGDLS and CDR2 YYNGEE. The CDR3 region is CASSVGLAGATGELFF. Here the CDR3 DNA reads TGTGCCAGCAGCGTAGGACTAGCGGGAGCAACCGGGGAGCTGTTTTTT.

The DNA of the CDR3 is TGTGCCAGCAGCCCCGCTAGCGGGTGGAGCTCCTACAATGAGCAGTTCTTC. Its translation is CASSPASGWSSYNEQFF. The gene calls are TRBV5-5 and TRBJ2-1; 8 nucleotides line up with TRBD2. The V gene end was trimmed by 4 bases and the J gene end by 0 bases; junction bases not matched to a gene: 9. Germline values: CDR1 SGHKS, CDR2 YYEKEE (reference sequence). This CDR3 is 17 amino acids long.

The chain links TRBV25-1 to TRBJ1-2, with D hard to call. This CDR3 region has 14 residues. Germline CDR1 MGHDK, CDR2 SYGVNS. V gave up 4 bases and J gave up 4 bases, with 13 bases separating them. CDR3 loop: CASSGSEILYGYTF. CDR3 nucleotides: TGTGCCAGCAGTGGCTCAGAAATCCTCTATGGCTACACCTTC.

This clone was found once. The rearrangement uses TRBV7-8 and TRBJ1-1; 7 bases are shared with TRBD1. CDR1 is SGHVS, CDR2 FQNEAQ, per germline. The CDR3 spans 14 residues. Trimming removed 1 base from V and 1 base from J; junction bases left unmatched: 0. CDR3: CASSLEGANTEAFF. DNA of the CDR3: TGTGCCAGCAGCTTAGAGGGGGCGAACACTGAAGCTTTCTTT. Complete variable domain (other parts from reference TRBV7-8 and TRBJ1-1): GAGVSQSPRYKVAKRGQDVALRCDPISGHVSLFWYQQALGQGPEFLTYFQNEAQLDKSGLPSDRFFAERPEGSVSTLKIQRTQQEDSAVYLCASSLEGANTEAFFGQGTRLTVV.

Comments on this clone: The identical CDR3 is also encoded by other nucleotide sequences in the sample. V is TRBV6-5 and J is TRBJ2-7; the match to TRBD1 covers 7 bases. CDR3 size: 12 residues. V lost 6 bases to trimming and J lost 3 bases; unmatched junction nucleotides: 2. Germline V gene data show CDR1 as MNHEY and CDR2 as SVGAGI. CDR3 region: CASSPGGYEQYF. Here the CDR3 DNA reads TGTGCCAGCAGCCCAGGGGGCTACGAGCAGTACTTC.

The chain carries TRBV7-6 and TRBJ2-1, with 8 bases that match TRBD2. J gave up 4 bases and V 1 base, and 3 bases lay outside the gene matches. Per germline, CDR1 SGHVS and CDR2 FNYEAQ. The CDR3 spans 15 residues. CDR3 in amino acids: CASSLDAGGYNEQFF. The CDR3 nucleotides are TGTGCCAGCAGCTTAGACGCGGGAGGTTACAATGAGCAGTTCTTC.